Below, 19 T cell receptor beta chains from the same sample are listed, as sequenced in a study of tumor-infiltrating lymphocytes in primary liver carcinoma. DNA and RNA were both co-extracted from about 19-30 mg of bulk tissue that had not been sorted. The researchers produced TCR beta cDNA from around 0.5 ug total RNA with a constant-region primer. Amplification in three nested multiplex PCR rounds with slightly modified ARM-PCR gave rise to TCR beta libraries. Two initial PCR rounds of around 9 cycles each paired TRBV1-TRBV30 forward primers with a C-beta reverse primer. A single record per CDR3 protein comes from TCRdb applying MiXCR to the multiplex PCR reads. Seen here are approximately 30,000 distinct CDR3 sequences, around 78% observed once, and the top ten hold 36%. Sequenced input: liver tumor tissue from sampling region 5. Subset given: tumor region T5, tumor centre. The receptors shown here come from a man aged 35 to 55 with primary liver carcinoma and hepatitis B virus infection.

The chain combines TRBV19 with TRBJ1-5; 10 positions match TRBD1. The CDR3 is made up of 14 amino acids. The germline gives CDR1 LNHDA, CDR2 SQIVND (reference sequence). The trim removed 10 bases at V and 5 bases at J, leaving 8 bases unmatched. Here the CDR3 reads CAMGKGQGDQPQHF. For the CDR3, the DNA is TGTGCCATGGGTAAAGGACAGGGGGATCAGCCCCAGCATTTT.

Comment on this clonotype: This could be a read error, since a much larger clone is one nucleotide away. The chain employs TRBV7-8 and TRBJ2-7; D tentatively fits TRBD1 or TRBD2 (5 bases each). Germline CDR1 and CDR2: SGHVS and FQNEAQ. There are 16 residues in the CDR3. CDR3 sequence: CTSSAPRGLALYEQYF. The CDR3 DNA sequence: TGTACCAGCAGCGCCCCCCGGGGCCTCGCCCTCTACGAGCAGTACTTC.

This clonotype appeared a single time. This CDR3 fails to terminate in the conserved phenylalanine or tryptophan, so it likely reflects a read error. The gene calls are TRBV11-2 and TRBJ2-1, with D hard to call. CDR1 is SGHAT, CDR2 FQNNGV, per germline. The CDR3 has 13 residues. The CDR3 DNA sequence: TGTACCAGCAGCTTTGACGCTGGCTATGAGCAGTTCTTA. Protein product: CTSSFDAGYEQFL.

With regard to this clonotype: One end of the junction fails to match germline, which may point to a read error. The V call is TRBV6-1, the J call TRBJ1-3; D is unresolved. This CDR3 is built from 16 residues. CDR1 is MNHNS, CDR2 SASEGT, per germline. As DNA, the CDR3 is TGTGCCAGCAATGTTCCCGGGATCCTCTCTGGAGACACCATATATTTT. This codes for CASNVPGILSGDTIYF.

Comment on this clonotype: The CDR3 does not end in the conserved phenylalanine or tryptophan, so this is likely a read error. The V gene is TRBV6-2 or TRBV6-3, the J gene TRBJ1-1; D is uncertain. CDR1 MNHEY and CDR2 SVGEGT come from the germline V gene. The CDR3 is 14 amino acids. V was pared by 2 bases and J by 1 base, with 8 bases between. CDR3 coding DNA: TGTGCCAGCAGTTACCCAGAACCGAACACTGAAGCTTTCCTT. Protein: CASSYPEPNTEAFL.

A single count supports this clonotype. The final CDR3 position lacks the conserved phenylalanine or tryptophan, pointing to a likely read error. The chain recombines TRBV5-4 with TRBJ1-1; TRBD1 might be the D (5 bases). Trimming left V 2 bases short and J 1 base short, with 12 bases between. The CDR3 spans 15 residues. The germline V gene has CDR1 SGHNT and CDR2 YYREEE (reference sequence). The DNA for the CDR3 is TGTGCCAGCAGCTTTGGGGGAGGGACGAACACTGAAGCTTTCATT. Protein: CASSFGGGTNTEAFI.

In the case of this clonotype: At one of its ends the junction is not consistent with the germline gene, which may arise from a read error. V usage is TRBV5-1 and J usage is TRBJ2-2; tentatively, D is TRBD2 (5 bases). Germline CDR1 reads SGHRS; CDR2 reads YFSETQ. The CDR3 extends over 14 amino acids. The CDR3 sequence: CSSSLSANTGELFF. The CDR3 DNA follows: TGCTCCAGCAGCTTATCAGCGAACACCGGGGAGCTGTTTTTC.

The chain carries TRBV6-6 and TRBJ1-1, with D perhaps matching TRBD1 (5 bases). Trimming removed 6 bases from V and 7 bases from J, with 21 bases in between. The CDR3 consists of 15 residues. Germline V lookup: CDR1 MNHNY, CDR2 SVGAGI (reference sequence). The CDR3 DNA is TGTGCCAGCAGCTCACAGAGGGGCCAGAGGGGTGAAGCTTTCTTT. Protein: CASSSQRGQRGEAFF.

The chain couples TRBV6-5 to TRBJ2-7; 10 bases match TRBD1. The germline CDR1 and CDR2 sequences are MNHEY and SVGAGI. The CDR3 has 16 residues. The V segment lost 8 bases and the J segment 0 bases; nucleotides outside the gene matches: 10. CDR3 region: CASGSGQGTSSYEQYF. CDR3 DNA: TGTGCCAGCGGTTCGGGACAGGGGACCAGCTCCTACGAGCAGTACTTC.

With respect to this clonotype: A junction boundary mismatches the germline segment, possibly from a read error. The rearrangement uses TRBV6-4 and TRBJ1-2; D is unclear. The CDR3 is 13 residues long. CDR1 is MRHNA, CDR2 SNTAGT, per germline. The CDR3 protein is CASITWEGYGYAF. For the CDR3, the DNA is TGTGCCAGCATCACATGGGAAGGCTATGGCTACGCCTTC.

The chain links TRBV5-1 to TRBJ2-2; the D is unclear. Germline CDR1 is SGHRS and CDR2 is YFSETQ. This CDR3 has 14 residues. The V end lost 2 bases, the J end lost 10 bases, and 15 bases lay between the germline ends. The CDR3 loop is CASSLSANTLELFF. CDR3 DNA: TGCGCCAGCAGCTTATCAGCGAACACCTTGGAGCTGTTTTTT.

Regarding this clonotype: Mismatch with germline at one junction end may stem from a read error. This chain links TRBV5-1 with TRBJ2-1, with 7 bases identical to TRBD2. Germline values: CDR1 SGHRS, CDR2 YFSETQ. The length of the CDR3 is 16 residues. The CDR3 is CVSSLGGGQGLAEQFF. Written as DNA, the CDR3 is TGCGTCAGCAGCTTGGGGGGAGGGCAGGGACTCGCTGAGCAGTTCTTC. Combining the CDR3 with reference TRBV5-1 and TRBJ2-1 gives the whole variable domain KAGVTQTPRYLIKTRGQQVTLSCSPISGHRSVSWYQQTPGQGLQFLFEYFSETQRNKGNFPGRFSGRQFSNSRSEMNVSTLELGDSALYLCVSSLGGGQGLAEQFFGPGTRLTVL.

Remarks on this clonotype: The conserved phenylalanine or tryptophan normally closing the CDR3 is absent here, so this likely arose from a read error. V is TRBV12-3 or TRBV12-4 and J is TRBJ2-7; the match to TRBD1 covers 7 bases. Germline trimming cut 3 bases from V and 7 bases from J; bases unmatched to any gene: 12. The CDR3 has 15 amino acids. CDR3: CASSLLGGRGREQYI. The DNA of the CDR3 is TGTGCCAGCAGTTTGCTAGGGGGCCGAGGTAGAGAGCAGTACATC.

The V and J genes are TRBV5-4 and TRBJ2-3, with D tentatively TRBD1 or TRBD2 (5 bases each). The V end lost 4 bases, the J end lost 4 bases, and 22 bases lay between the germline ends. CDR1 and CDR2 (germline): SGHNT, YYREEE (reference sequence). The length of the CDR3 is 17 residues. DNA for the CDR3: TGTGCCAGCAGCCCCGAGATTGTCCTATCGGGACCAGATACGCAGTATTTT. It is translated as CASSPEIVLSGPDTQYF. The variable domain in full, with the rest retrieved from reference TRBV5-4 and TRBJ2-3, is ETGVTQSPTHLIKTRGQQVTLRCSSQSGHNTVSWYQQALGQGPQFIFQYYREEENGRGNFPPRFSGLQFPNYSSELNVNALELDDSALYLCASSPEIVLSGPDTQYFGPGTRLTVL.

Details on this clonotype: In this CDR3 the conserved last residue, phenylalanine or tryptophan, is missing, so a read error is likely. Because the CDR3's place on the DNA is in doubt, the DNA is left out and the CDR3 is given as listed by TCRdb. The gene calls are TRBV11-2 and TRBJ2-5; TRBD1 was called by the table and not checked on the DNA. Counting both end residues, the CDR3 totals 14 amino acids. CDR1 is SGHAT, CDR2 FQNNGV, per germline. CDR3 amino acids: CASSSGQARETQYL.

About this clonotype itself: Because it lacks the conserved phenylalanine or tryptophan at the end, this CDR3 is likely a read error. The chain employs TRBV6-5 and TRBJ2-3, with D perhaps TRBD1 (6 bases). There are 16 residues in the CDR3. The ends were cut back, 5 bases at V and 0 bases at J, with 15 bases in the middle. Germline CDR1 is MNHEY and CDR2 is SVGAGI. The CDR3 spells CASSKRGGQSTDTQYI. For the CDR3, the DNA is TGTGCCAGCAGTAAAAGAGGGGGACAAAGCACAGATACGCAGTATATT.

This clonotype was counted between two and nine times. A much larger clone is a single base away; this may be a read error. This chain joins TRBV5-4 and TRBJ2-3, with D perhaps TRBD2 (5 bases). The CDR3 spans 12 residues. The germline CDR1 and CDR2 sequences are SGHNT and YYREEE (reference sequence). The CDR3 coding sequence is TGTACCACCCGGGGAGCCACAGATACGCAGTATTTT. Translating gives CTTRGATDTQYF.

Comments on this clonotype: The junction and the germline gene differ at one end; a read error may be behind it. The chain is built from TRBV29-1 and TRBJ2-3; 7 positions match TRBD2. Germline values: CDR1 SQVTM, CDR2 ANQGSEA. This CDR3 region has 15 residues. The CDR3 spells CNVSGTNGFTDTHYF. In DNA, the CDR3 is TGCAACGTTTCCGGGACTAACGGATTCACAGATACGCACTATTTT.

A word on this clonotype: At one end the junction does not follow the germline gene, possibly because of a read error. This sequence joins TRBV5-5 and TRBJ2-2; D call uncertain. Germline assignment: CDR1 SGHKS and CDR2 YYEKEE (reference sequence). This CDR3 is built from 13 residues. The CDR3 region is CANSFTVTGELFF. CDR3 nucleotides: TGTGCCAACAGCTTTACAGTCACCGGGGAGCTGTTTTTT.